The 2 T cell receptor beta chains below were found in one sample sequenced in a study of blood T cell repertoires in COVID-19. Here immunoSEQ multiplex PCR was the method, and the copy in TCRdb shows in-frame clones only, minus some. The sample gives tens of thousands of clones, over 80% of which show up once; less than 75% is in the top ten. Sequencing was performed on peripheral blood. All receptors derive from a man between 65 and 79 years old with acute or convalescent COVID-19.

The gene calls are TRBV5-6 and TRBJ2-1; 8 bases are shared with TRBD2. This CDR3 is built from 14 residues. Trimming cost V 7 bases and J 3 bases; bases outside gene matches: 6. CDR1 is SGHDT and CDR2 is YYEEEE in the germline V gene. The CDR3 region has the DNA TGTGCCAGCGTCTCGGGACTAGACTACAATGAGCAGTTCTTC. Protein sequence: CASVSGLDYNEQFF.

The chain employs TRBV5-4 and TRBJ1-5, with a tentative D call TRBD1 (5 bases). Per germline, CDR1 SGHNT and CDR2 YYREEE (reference sequence). With 4 bases removed from V and 2 bases from J, the gap between germline ends came to 16 bases. The CDR3 runs 16 residues. The CDR3: CASSRAGGSGNQPQHF. The CDR3, as DNA: TGTGCCAGCAGCCGGGCGGGGGGTTCGGGCAATCAGCCCCAGCATTTT.